The rows below give T cell receptor beta chains drawn from one sample of a study of cytomegalovirus exposure and HLA in healthy donors. Some clones are missing from TCRdb's copy, which holds only in-frame ones; the method was immunoSEQ multiplex PCR. The profile covers approximately 170,000 clones, with 65% to 85% appearing a single time and roughly 2.6% taken by the ten largest. The sequencing sample was made of PBMCs. These receptors were obtained from a woman aged 40-49 years in good health and CMV-seropositive. Both conserved end residues are part of each CDR3. The D gene is left open where the match is weak. A clone size is listed for some rows: how often the clone was seen (once, few, many), or a class if it is expanded.

CDR3,DNA,V,length,J,D,size
CASSPPSAGGHEQFF,TGTGCCAGCTCACCACCCTCGGCGGGAGGGCATGAGCAGTTCTTC,TRBV18,15,TRBJ2-1,TRBD2,NA
CAGCTGQGSGYGYTF,TGTGCCGGCTGTACGGGACAGGGGAGCGGCTATGGCTACACCTTC,TRBV21-1,15,TRBJ1-2,NA,NA
CASSGIWTGPNTEAFF,TGTGCCAGCAGCGGAATTTGGACAGGCCCGAACACTGAAGCTTTCTTT,TRBV27,16,TRBJ1-1,TRBD1,few
CASSLFTDNEQFF,TGCGCCAGCAGCTTGTTTACTGACAATGAGCAGTTCTTC,TRBV5-1,13,TRBJ2-1,NA,NA
CASGAAGGPDNEQLF,TGTGCCAGCGGGGCGGCGGGGGGGCCGGACAATGAGCAGCTCTTC,TRBV6-5,15,TRBJ2-1,TRBD2,NA
CASSRDRGTTEAFF,TGTGCCAGTAGTCGTGACAGGGGGACGACTGAAGCTTTCTTT,TRBV19,14,TRBJ1-1,TRBD1,NA
CARPGWTLYGYTF,TGTGCCAGACCGGGGTGGACCCTCTATGGCTACACCTTC,TRBV6-4,13,TRBJ1-2,NA,NA
CASSEIAEFTDTQYF,TGTGCCAGCAGCGAAATCGCGGAGTTCACAGATACGCAGTATTTT,TRBV7-9,15,TRBJ2-3,NA,once
CAWTLGIRGGNTIYF,TGTGCCTGGACCTTAGGTATCAGGGGTGGAAACACCATATATTTT,TRBV30,15,TRBJ1-3,NA,few
CASSFSSRTEAFF,TGTGCCAGCAGCTTCTCATCGCGTACTGAAGCTTTCTTT,TRBV7-2,13,TRBJ1-1,NA,few
CASSSEGGGIEKLFF,TGTGCCAGCAGTTCCGAAGGGGGGGGGATTGAAAAACTGTTTTTT,TRBV28,15,TRBJ1-4,NA,NA
CASSVQQGTEAFF,TGTGCCAGCAGTGTTCAACAGGGAACTGAAGCTTTCTTT,TRBV25-1,13,TRBJ1-1,NA,NA
CASSSPSGRAPEQFF,TGTGCCAGCAGCTCCCCTAGCGGGAGGGCCCCTGAGCAGTTCTTC,TRBV5-4,15,TRBJ2-1,TRBD2,NA
CAITGTDRYGYTF,TGTGCCATCACCGGGACAGACCGCTATGGCTACACCTTC,TRBV10-3,13,TRBJ1-2,TRBD1,once
CASSLVERPIGDTQYF,TGTGCCAGCAGCTTAGTCGAGCGGCCAATCGGGGATACGCAGTATTTT,TRBV7-2,16,TRBJ2-3,NA,NA
CASRPTGVNYGYTF,TGTGCCAGTAGGCCGACAGGAGTTAACTATGGCTACACCTTC,TRBV19,14,TRBJ1-2,NA,NA
CASSLSGGLNGYTF,TGCGCCAGCAGCCTAAGCGGGGGCCTCAATGGCTACACCTTC,TRBV5-1,14,TRBJ1-2,NA,NA
CAISGGRAPYEQYF,TGTGCCATCAGTGGCGGGAGGGCCCCCTACGAGCAGTACTTC,TRBV10-3,14,TRBJ2-7,TRBD2,few
CASSFGGGRTYEQYF,TGTGCCAGCAGCTTTGGGGGGGGCCGCACCTACGAGCAGTACTTC,TRBV5-6,15,TRBJ2-7,NA,NA
CASSPPEARISYEQYF,TGTGCCAGCTCACCACCGGAGGCCAGAATATCCTACGAGCAGTACTTC,TRBV18,16,TRBJ2-7,NA,NA
CASSIGDRGNTEAFF,TGTGCCAGTAGTATCGGGGACAGGGGGAACACTGAAGCTTTCTTT,TRBV19,15,TRBJ1-1,TRBD1,NA
CASSPLADSGNTIYF,TGTGCCAGCTCACCACTGGCAGACTCTGGAAACACCATATATTTT,TRBV18,15,TRBJ1-3,NA,NA
CSVEDNSSYEQYF,TGCAGCGTTGAAGATAACAGTTCCTACGAGCAGTACTTC,TRBV29-1,13,TRBJ2-7,NA,NA
CASSGLPTNTEAFF,TGTGCCAGCTCGGGACTGCCGACGAACACTGAAGCTTTCTTT,TRBV28,14,TRBJ1-1,NA,NA
CASSDSSYEQYF,TGTGCCAGCAGTGACTCCAGCTACGAGCAGTACTTC,TRBV6-4,12,TRBJ2-7,NA,NA
CASSRPGLAGAGELFF,TGTGCCAGCAGCAGGCCCGGACTAGCGGGGGCCGGGGAGCTGTTTTTT,TRBV7-2,16,TRBJ2-2,TRBD2,NA
CASSKGGGPIKRQGVNQPQHF,TGTGCCAGCAGCAAAGGAGGGGGGCCCATAAAAAGACAGGGGGTCAATCAGCCCCAGCATTTT,TRBV21-1,21,TRBJ1-5,NA,NA
CASSFWGTGGNSPLHF,TGTGCCAGCAGCTTCTGGGGGACAGGGGGTAATTCACCCCTCCACTTT,TRBV7-2,16,TRBJ1-6,TRBD1,NA
CASSSQGFSEKLFF,TGCGCCAGCAGCTCACAGGGGTTTAGTGAAAAACTGTTTTTT,TRBV5-1,14,TRBJ1-4,TRBD1,NA
CASSDPGNYEQYF,TGTGCCAGCAGTGATCCGGGAAACTACGAGCAGTACTTC,TRBV6-6,13,TRBJ2-7,NA,NA
CASSLTPDRDNEKLFF,TGTGCCAGCAGCTTAACTCCCGACAGGGATAATGAAAAACTGTTTTTT,TRBV7-9,16,TRBJ1-4,TRBD1,NA
CASSLSWGTSYGYTF,TGTGCCAGCAGTTTATCGTGGGGGACATCCTATGGCTACACCTTC,TRBV27,15,TRBJ1-2,NA,few
CASSLEEGVYGYTF,TGCGCCAGCAGCTTGGAGGAGGGCGTCTATGGCTACACCTTC,TRBV5-1,14,TRBJ1-2,NA,medium-sized
CASTLGGAAYEQYF,TGTGCCAGCACCCTAGGAGGGGCGGCCTACGAGCAGTACTTC,TRBV7-2,14,TRBJ2-7,NA,NA
CASSGLAGEYEQYF,TGTGCCAGCAGTGGACTAGCGGGAGAATACGAGCAGTACTTC,TRBV2,14,TRBJ2-7,TRBD2,NA
CASSLETNTEAFF,TGTGCCAGCAGCTTAGAGACTAACACTGAAGCTTTCTTT,TRBV13,13,TRBJ1-1,NA,NA
CASSLSGIEQYF,TGTGCCAGCAGTTTGTCAGGGATCGAGCAGTACTTC,TRBV28,12,TRBJ2-7,NA,once